This passage covers 16 T cell receptor beta chains from one sample sequenced in a study of blood T cell repertoires in COVID-19. Clones were sequenced by immunoSEQ multiplex PCR, and TCRdb holds only the in-frame ones, with some missing. The data contain about 120,000 clones, 55% to 75% of them singletons. The material sequenced was peripheral blood. These receptor sequences come from a human donor with acute or convalescent COVID-19. The donor label of this sample is uncertain.

The chain links TRBV24-1 to TRBJ2-3, with TRBD1 as a possible D gene (6 bases). Germline assignment: CDR1 KGHDR and CDR2 SFDVKD. The CDR3 spans 14 residues. Deletions cut 5 bases from V and 1 base from J, with 9 bases between. In DNA form, the CDR3 reads TGTGCCACCAGTGGCCGACAGGGCACAGATACGCAGTATTTT. The encoded protein is CATSGRQGTDTQYF.

The CDR3 DNA reads TGTGCCAGCAGCTCGACGTTCCAGGGGCCAGATACGCAGTATTTT. Translation: CASSSTFQGPDTQYF. The V and J genes are TRBV7-2 and TRBJ2-3, with a weak D call TRBD1 (6 bases). The CDR3 contains 15 residues. From germline, CDR1 is SGHTA and CDR2 FQGNSA. The germline V and J ends were trimmed by 4 bases and 4 bases, with 15 bases remaining between them.

The chain is built from TRBV4-2 and TRBJ1-6; 8 bases line up with TRBD1. Germline trimming cut 0 bases from V and 7 bases from J; bases unmatched to any gene: 11. This CDR3 has 18 amino acids. Looked up from germline, CDR1 is LGHNA and CDR2 is YNFKEQ. In DNA, the CDR3 is TGTGCCAGCAGCCAAGATCCCCAGGGGACAGGACTGAATTCACCCCTCCACTTT. Translated: CASSQDPQGTGLNSPLHF.

The chain couples TRBV19 to TRBJ2-2, with 13 bases matching TRBD2. The germline CDR1 and CDR2 sequences are LNHDA and SQIVND (reference sequence). The CDR3 covers 16 residues. V was clipped by 6 bases and J by 4 bases; unmatched bases: 5. The CDR3 reads CASRTRLAGGTGELFF. The CDR3 nucleotides are TGTGCCAGTAGAACCCGACTAGCGGGGGGCACCGGGGAGCTGTTTTTT.

The chain has TRBV6-5 and TRBJ2-1, with D possibly matching TRBD1 (5 bases). Trimming took 0 bases from V and 7 from J, leaving 10 bases between them. This CDR3 is 14 amino acids long. The germline V gene has CDR1 MNHEY and CDR2 SVGAGI. CDR3 sequence (DNA): TGTGCCAGCAGTTACTCCAGGGTGTGGAATGAGCAGTTCTTC. This encodes CASSYSRVWNEQFF.

V gene TRBV18 combines with J gene TRBJ1-3; D is ambiguous. The germline V gene encodes CDR1 KGHSH and CDR2 LQKENI. Trimming left V 0 bases short and J 0 bases short, with 9 bases between. The CDR3 contains 16 residues. CDR3 nucleotide sequence: TGTGCCAGCTCACCACCGTCCAGGCCCTCTGGAAACACCATATATTTT. Amino acid sequence: CASSPPSRPSGNTIYF.

The table lists this clone with a count of one. In DNA, the CDR3 is TGTGCCAGTAGTTCGGCCAGGGCCAATCAGCCCCAGCATTTT. The encoded protein is CASSSARANQPQHF. The J gene is TRBJ1-5, the V gene TRBV19; weak D call: TRBD1 (5 bases). The CDR3 sequence is 14 residues long. V gave up 5 bases and J gave up 3 bases, with 11 bases separating them. Germline V lookup: CDR1 LNHDA, CDR2 SQIVND (reference sequence).

The J gene is TRBJ1-6, the V gene TRBV30; D gene uncertain. CDR3 length equals 12 residues. The germline V and J ends were trimmed by 5 bases and 7 bases, with 9 bases remaining between them. In germline, CDR1 is GTSNPN, CDR2 SVGIG (reference sequence). This chain's CDR3 is CAWANGNSPLHF. CDR3 sequence (DNA): TGTGCCTGGGCCAACGGGAATTCACCCCTCCACTTT.

This chain connects TRBV18 to TRBJ1-2, with 7 bases that match TRBD1. The CDR3 is 14 amino acids. V trimming: 6 bases; J trimming: 6 bases; junction bases outside the gene matches: 10. Germline CDR1 and CDR2: KGHSH and LQKENI. The chain's CDR3 is CASSYRDRGHGYTF. CDR3 in DNA: TGTGCCAGCTCTTACCGGGACAGAGGTCATGGCTACACCTTC.

CDR3 sequence reads: CASSQVDGETQYF. The CDR3 DNA reads TGTGCCAGCAGCCAAGTTGACGGGGAGACCCAGTACTTC. V gene TRBV3-1 (or the pseudogene TRBV3-2) combines with J gene TRBJ2-5, with D uncertain. Germline loops: CDR1 LGHDT, CDR2 YNNKEL (reference sequence). This CDR3 spans 13 amino acids. Deletions cut 1 base from V and 5 bases from J, with 8 bases between.

The V call is TRBV21-1, the J call TRBJ2-3; TRBD1 is the table's D call, not checked against the DNA. TRBV21-1 represents a pseudogene. This CDR3 comprises 12 residues. The DNA for the CDR3 is TGTGCCAGCAGCAAAGGGACAGGTCTAGAGTATTTT. Its translation: CASSKGTGLEYF.

This clone was seen just once. This rearrangement joins TRBV14 to TRBJ1-2, with D perhaps matching TRBD1 (5 bases). This CDR3 contains 12 residues. From germline, CDR1 is SGHDN and CDR2 FVKESK. Trimming stripped 2 bases from V and 7 bases from J, with 8 bases between. The CDR3 DNA follows: TGTGCCAGCAGCCAACAGGGTTTTGGCTACACCTTC. Amino acid sequence: CASSQQGFGYTF.

J is TRBJ1-6 and V is TRBV27; TRBD1 might be the D (5 bases). CDR1 is MNHEY and CDR2 is SMNVEV in the germline V gene (reference sequence). The CDR3 covers 13 residues. Trimming left V 4 bases short and J 10 bases short, with 11 bases between. Here the CDR3 reads CASSSRQSSPLHF. In DNA, the CDR3 is TGTGCCAGCAGTTCCCGACAGTCCTCACCCCTCCACTTT.

The chain combines TRBV28 with TRBJ2-5, with D possibly matching TRBD2 (5 bases). From germline, CDR1 is MDHEN and CDR2 SYDVKM. There are 14 residues in the CDR3. The V gene lost 4 bases and the J gene lost 8 bases, with 17 bases spanning the gap. This CDR3 is CASSSSGSERTQYF. Here the CDR3 DNA reads TGTGCCAGCAGTTCGTCGGGATCGGAGAGAACCCAGTACTTC.

For the CDR3, the DNA is TGTGCCAGCAGCCCAGGGAAAGAGACCCAGTACTTC. As protein: CASSPGKETQYF. This sequence joins TRBV7-9 and TRBJ2-5; D is possibly TRBD1 (5 bases). CDR3 size: 12 residues. The germline V gene encodes CDR1 SEHNR and CDR2 FQNEAQ (reference sequence). Trimming removed 5 bases at V and 3 bases at J, with 7 bases between.

The J gene is TRBJ1-5, the V gene TRBV6-1; a possible D gene is TRBD1 (5 bases). V was shortened by 4 bases and J by 1 base, with 14 bases between the two germline ends. The V gene's germline CDR1 is MNHNS and CDR2 SASEGT. The CDR3 has 16 amino acids. The CDR3 region has the DNA TGTGCCAGCAGTGCCCGGCGGGGGTTAAGCAATCAGCCCCAGCATTTT. Its translation is CASSARRGLSNQPQHF.